Listed below are T cell receptor beta chains from one sample, sequenced in a study of blood T cells in healthy people across ages. TCRdb reanalysed the 5' RACE reads using MiXCR and keeps one entry per CDR3 protein. The sample includes about 780,000 distinct CDR3 sequences, roughly 46% of them seen just once. What was sequenced was blood. All receptors derive from an elderly man in good health. CDR3s include the opening cysteine and the closing phenylalanine or tryptophan. The D gene is left open where the match is weak. For some rows the clone size is stated as once, few or many, or as a class when expanded; others skip it.

TRBD2 | TRBJ2-1 | . | TRBV10-3 | CAISSLGTSGRDNEQFF | TGTGCCATCAGTAGCCTGGGGACTAGCGGGAGGGACAATGAGCAGTTCTTC
TRBD1 | TRBJ2-7 | . | TRBV6-2/TRBV6-3 | CASNSRQGFSYEQYF | TGTGCCAGCAACAGTAGACAGGGCTTCTCCTACGAGCAGTACTTC
. | TRBJ2-1 | . | TRBV7-2 | CASSFQGTNSYNEQFF | TGTGCCAGCAGCTTCCAGGGGACTAATTCCTACAATGAGCAGTTCTTC
. | TRBJ2-5 | few | TRBV29-1 | CSVDGSWNEQYF | TGCAGCGTCGACGGGAGTTGGAATGAGCAGTACTTC
. | TRBJ1-2 | few | TRBV12-3/TRBV12-4 | CASSFEGDYHGYTF | TGTGCCAGCAGTTTTGAAGGGGACTATCATGGCTACACCTTC
TRBD1 | TRBJ1-1 | . | TRBV6-1 | CASRLHSGQGINTEAFF | TGTGCCAGCAGGCTACACTCGGGACAGGGGATTAACACTGAAGCTTTCTTT
. | TRBJ2-5 | once | TRBV30 | CAWSLGQLQETQYF | TGTGCCTGGAGTCTGGGACAACTCCAAGAGACCCAGTACTTC
. | TRBJ2-5 | . | TRBV14 | CASSQDFFRETQYF | TGTGCCAGCAGCCAAGATTTCTTCAGGGAGACCCAGTACTTC
TRBD2 | TRBJ2-7 | . | TRBV9 | CASSTSGRPDEQYF | TGTGCCAGCAGCACTAGCGGGAGGCCCGACGAGCAGTACTTC
. | TRBJ1-5 | few | TRBV10-3 | CATAPNGDSNQPQHF | TGTGCCACAGCGCCTAACGGCGATAGCAATCAGCCCCAGCATTTT
. | TRBJ1-6 | . | TRBV4-2 | CASSQVLGPEINSPLHF | TGTGCCAGCAGCCAAGTTCTGGGCCCAGAAATTAATTCACCCCTCCACTTT
TRBD1 | TRBJ1-5 | . | TRBV15 | CATSRDPGTERQHF | TGTGCCACCAGCAGAGATCCCGGGACAGAACGCCAGCATTTT
TRBD2 | TRBJ2-3 | few | TRBV20-1 | CSARDRLAGETDTQYF | TGCAGTGCTAGAGATCGACTAGCGGGAGAAACAGATACGCAGTATTTT
. | TRBJ1-2 | . | TRBV25-1 | CASSAGGNYGYTF | TGTGCCAGCAGTGCGGGGGGTAACTATGGCTACACCTTC
. | TRBJ2-3 | . | TRBV7-2 | CASSRGRAPDTQYF | TGTGCCAGCAGCCGGGGGCGGGCCCCAGATACGCAGTATTTT
TRBD2 | TRBJ2-5 | . | TRBV5-6 | CASSHLAGGIPLQETQYF | TGTGCCAGCAGCCATTTAGCGGGAGGGATCCCCCTACAAGAGACCCAGTACTTC
. | TRBJ2-1 | many | TRBV5-1 | CASSLEVPAQNEQFF | TGCGCCAGCAGCTTGGAAGTTCCAGCCCAAAATGAGCAGTTCTTC
. | TRBJ1-4 | . | TRBV4-1 | CASSLLTGFNEKLFF | TGCGCCAGCAGCCTACTCACAGGGTTTAATGAAAAACTGTTTTTT
TRBD1 | TRBJ1-2 | . | TRBV10-3 | CAISAGTGLYGYTF | TGTGCCATCAGTGCCGGGACAGGGCTCTATGGCTACACCTTC
. | TRBJ1-6 | many | TRBV10-3 | CATGTGTYNSPLHF | TGTGCCACCGGGACCGGGACTTACAATTCACCCCTCCACTTT
. | TRBJ2-5 | few | TRBV28 | CASSLPLGTVQETQYF | TGTGCCAGCAGTTTACCATTGGGGACGGTCCAAGAGACCCAGTACTTC
. | TRBJ1-6 | . | TRBV28 | CASSLYGDPRGNSPLHF | TGTGCCAGCAGTTTATATGGGGACCCTAGGGGGAATTCACCCCTCCACTTT
TRBD2 | TRBJ2-1 | few | TRBV10-3 | CAISESHGLAGGRRYEQFF | TGTGCCATCAGTGAGTCTCATGGTTTGGCGGGAGGGCGGAGGTATGAGCAGTTCTTC
TRBD2 | TRBJ2-1 | . | TRBV4-3 | CASRQDRASGTLQFF | TGCGCCAGCAGACAAGATAGAGCTAGCGGGACCCTTCAGTTCTTC
TRBD2 | TRBJ2-2 | . | TRBV29-1 | CSVWTSGKAGELFF | TGCAGCGTCTGGACTAGCGGGAAGGCCGGGGAGCTGTTTTTT
. | TRBJ2-7 | . | TRBV2 | CASSERGNLYEQYF | TGTGCCAGCAGTGAGAGGGGCAATCTCTACGAGCAGTACTTC
. | TRBJ2-1 | . | TRBV7-2 | CASSVAGNYNEQFF | TGTGCCAGCAGCGTCGCAGGAAACTACAATGAGCAGTTCTTC
TRBD2 | TRBJ2-7 | . | TRBV7-2 | CASSSTGTSGVGYGQYF | TGTGCCAGCAGCTCTACCGGGACTAGCGGGGTGGGATACGGGCAGTACTTC
TRBD1 | TRBJ2-1 | . | TRBV10-2 | CASSGQLRTGDNEQFF | TGCGCCAGCAGTGGCCAATTGAGGACAGGCGACAATGAGCAGTTCTTC
. | TRBJ2-5 | many | TRBV29-1 | CSVEDYRVSQETQYF | TGCAGCGTTGAAGATTACAGGGTCTCCCAAGAGACCCAGTACTTC
. | TRBJ2-1 | . | TRBV7-6 | CASSRRADYNEQFF | TGTGCCAGCAGCCGAAGGGCAGATTACAATGAGCAGTTCTTC
. | TRBJ1-3 | . | TRBV9 | CASSRRSPSGNTIYF | TGTGCCAGCAGCAGGCGGAGTCCTTCTGGAAACACCATATATTTT
. | TRBJ2-1 | . | TRBV7-3 | CASSLNVLENNEQFF | TGTGCCAGCAGCTTAAATGTCCTAGAAAACAATGAGCAGTTCTTC
. | TRBJ2-3 | many | TRBV7-2 | CASSWRAASTDTQYF | TGTGCCAGCAGCTGGCGGGCCGCTAGCACAGATACGCAGTATTTT
. | TRBJ2-7 | . | TRBV28 | CASSVAVSSYEQYF | TGTGCCAGCAGTGTCGCGGTTAGCTCCTACGAGCAGTACTTC
. | TRBJ2-7 | . | TRBV12-3/TRBV12-4 | CASSLSESRYEQYF | TGTGCCAGCAGTTTAAGCGAGTCTCGCTACGAGCAGTACTTC
TRBD2 | TRBJ2-2 | once | TRBV11-3 | CASSPGLAGVLGELFF | TGTGCCAGCAGCCCTGGACTAGCGGGAGTTCTCGGGGAGCTGTTTTTT
. | TRBJ2-7 | . | TRBV6-5 | CASSSRDTSYEQYF | TGTGCCAGCAGTAGCCGGGACACCTCCTACGAGCAGTACTTC
TRBD2 | TRBJ2-5 | . | TRBV12-3/TRBV12-4 | CASRPDSASGKLETQYF | TGTGCCAGCAGACCCGACTCTGCGAGCGGGAAGCTAGAGACCCAGTACTTC
TRBD2 | TRBJ2-3 | many | TRBV7-3 | CASSSGLAGGQSTDTQYF | TGTGCCAGCAGCTCGGGACTAGCGGGAGGGCAGAGCACAGATACGCAGTATTTT
TRBD1 | TRBJ1-5 | . | TRBV4-2 | CASSQERQGSHQPQHF | TGTGCCAGCAGCCAAGAAAGACAGGGGAGTCATCAGCCCCAGCATTTT
. | TRBJ2-5 | few | TRBV20-1 | CSARRETQYF | TGCAGTGCTAGACGGGAGACCCAGTACTTC
TRBD2 | TRBJ2-1 | . | TRBV29-1 | CSVEDPLAGRYNEQFF | TGCAGCGTTGAAGACCCACTAGCGGGAAGGTACAATGAGCAGTTCTTC
. | TRBJ2-1 | once | TRBV2 | CASSEDRFSGKELFF | TGTGCCAGCAGTGAGGACAGGTTTAGCGGGAAAGAGCTGTTCTTC
TRBD1 | TRBJ1-6 | . | TRBV20-1 | CSASRAGGSPLHF | TGCAGTGCAAGCCGGGCAGGGGGCTCACCCCTCCACTTT
. | TRBJ2-3 | . | TRBV12-3/TRBV12-4 | CASSLGTPTDTQYF | TGTGCCAGCAGTTTAGGGACTCCCACAGATACGCAGTATTTT
. | TRBJ2-1 | many | TRBV3-1 | CASSQEDEYNEQFF | TGTGCCAGCAGCCAGGAAGACGAGTACAATGAGCAGTTCTTC
. | TRBJ2-5 | once | TRBV7-7 | CASSPGLTETQYF | TGTGCCAGCAGCCCCGGCCTTACGGAGACCCAGTACTTC
TRBD1 | TRBJ2-1 | . | TRBV5-6 | CASSPTGEDYNEQFF | TGTGCCAGCAGCCCGACAGGGGAAGACTACAATGAGCAGTTCTTC
. | TRBJ1-2 | few | TRBV15 | CATSRDPTSYGYTF | TGTGCCACCAGCAGAGATCCCACGAGCTATGGCTACACCTTC
. | TRBJ2-5 | . | TRBV7-9 | CASSLLLGLQETQYF | TGTGCCAGCAGCTTACTGCTGGGACTCCAAGAGACCCAGTACTTC
TRBD2 | TRBJ2-4 | . | TRBV7-8 | CASSPTSGLAKNIQYF | TGTGCCAGCAGCCCCACTAGCGGTCTAGCCAAAAACATTCAGTACTTC
. | TRBJ1-5 | many | TRBV20-1 | CSARGENSNQPQHF | TGCAGTGCTAGAGGCGAAAATAGCAATCAGCCCCAGCATTTT
. | TRBJ2-7 | few | TRBV7-2 | CASSLAGSLTYEQYF | TGTGCCAGCAGCTTAGCGGGCAGTCTAACCTACGAGCAGTACTTC
. | TRBJ2-5 | once | TRBV5-1 | CASRENEQYF | TGCGCCAGCCGAGAAAATGAGCAGTACTTC
TRBD1 | TRBJ2-1 | . | TRBV20-1 | CSAEPGQGNNEQFF | TGCAGTGCAGAACCGGGACAGGGGAACAATGAGCAGTTCTTC
. | TRBJ2-7 | . | TRBV20-1 | CSATQEDYEQYF | TGCAGTGCTACACAGGAAGACTACGAGCAGTACTTC